A selection of T cell receptor beta chains follows, all from one sample in a study of post-analysis software for immune sequencing data. TCRdb called the PCR reads again in MiXCR, with one record for every CDR3 protein. The table includes approximately 630,000 distinct CDR3 sequences, over 45% detected once. The source material was blood. All receptors come from a girl aged 2 to 9 with multiple sclerosis. The CDR3 runs from the conserved cysteine through the conserved F or W. Each record gives: clone size, V gene, J gene, D gene, CDR3 protein, CDR3 DNA. A D gene is named only where the DNA matches it firmly. Expanded clones get a size class; other rows say once, few or many, or leave the size out.

few	TRBV6-1	TRBJ1-2	-	CASSEQGTNYGYTF	TGTGCCAGCAGTGAACAGGGAACCAACTATGGCTACACCTTC
-	TRBV12-3/TRBV12-4	TRBJ2-3	TRBD1	CASSADRSDTQYF	TGTGCCAGCAGTGCGGACAGGTCAGATACGCAGTATTTT
-	TRBV7-6	TRBJ2-3	TRBD2	CASSPRLAGVRRPSPFGSDTQYF	TGTGCCAGCAGCCCCCGACTAGCGGGAGTCCGTAGACCTAGCCCCTTCGGGTCAGATACGCAGTATTTT
once	TRBV11-2	TRBJ2-7	-	CASSPGTPNYEQYF	TGTGCCAGCAGCCCAGGGACACCGAATTACGAGCAGTACTTC
-	TRBV6-6	TRBJ1-1	-	CASNQGHSEAFF	TGTGCCAGCAACCAGGGGCACTCTGAAGCTTTCTTT
-	TRBV29-1	TRBJ2-3	-	CSVYGVLSGRDTQYF	TGCAGCGTTTATGGGGTCCTGTCGGGTAGGGATACGCAGTATTTT
-	TRBV10-2	TRBJ2-1	-	CASSGQANNEQFF	TGCGCCAGCAGTGGCCAAGCGAACAATGAGCAGTTCTTC
few	TRBV7-9	TRBJ2-1	TRBD2	CASSPGTSGRAGYNEQFF	TGTGCCAGCAGCCCAGGGACTAGCGGGAGGGCAGGGTACAATGAGCAGTTCTTC
-	TRBV5-1	TRBJ2-1	TRBD2	CASSLAPGTTSYNEQFF	TGCGCCAGCAGCTTGGCCCCCGGGACTACCTCCTACAATGAGCAGTTCTTC
-	TRBV29-1	TRBJ2-3	-	CSVEDRVDTQYF	TGCAGCGTTGAAGACAGGGTTGATACGCAGTATTTT
-	TRBV29-1	TRBJ1-2	-	CSVEDYGNYGYTF	TGCAGCGTTGAGGATTACGGGAACTATGGCTACACCTTC
-	TRBV3-1	TRBJ2-3	-	CASSHPTAPDTQYF	TGTGCCAGCAGCCACCCGACAGCCCCCGATACGCAGTATTTT
few	TRBV7-9	TRBJ2-1	TRBD2	CASSYWTSGGEQFF	TGTGCCAGCAGCTATTGGACTAGCGGGGGAGAGCAGTTCTTC
-	TRBV20-1	TRBJ2-4	-	CSASLGAVAKNIQYF	TGCAGTGCTAGTCTCGGGGCGGTAGCCAAAAACATTCAGTACTTC
-	TRBV20-1	TRBJ2-3	-	CSARDRRLALTDTQYF	TGCAGTGCTAGAGATCGTCGCCTAGCGCTTACAGATACGCAGTATTTT
-	TRBV27	TRBJ2-1	-	CASSLRPHPGYEQFF	TGTGCCAGCAGTTTGAGGCCCCACCCGGGGTATGAGCAGTTCTTC
-	TRBV5-1	TRBJ1-1	-	CASSRGSEAFF	TGCGCCAGCAGCAGGGGATCTGAAGCTTTCTTT
-	TRBV7-8	TRBJ2-3	-	CASSLRAHRSTDTQYF	TGTGCCAGCAGCCTACGGGCCCACCGGTCCACAGATACGCAGTATTTT
-	TRBV12-3/TRBV12-4	TRBJ2-5	-	CASSSSRAGTQYF	TGTGCCAGCAGTTCCTCTAGGGCGGGGACCCAGTACTTC
-	TRBV15	TRBJ2-1	TRBD2	CATSGGLAGVNEQFF	TGTGCCACCAGCGGGGGACTAGCGGGAGTCAATGAGCAGTTCTTC
-	TRBV4-3	TRBJ2-5	-	CASSQEPQLVMEKTQYF	TGCGCCAGCAGCCAAGAACCCCAGCTGGTAATGGAAAAGACCCAGTACTTC
-	TRBV12-3/TRBV12-4	TRBJ1-3	TRBD1	CASRTDRGGGNTIYF	TGTGCCAGCAGGACTGACAGGGGGGGTGGAAACACCATATATTTT
-	TRBV24-1	TRBJ2-1	TRBD2	CATSGTSGRNEQFF	TGTGCCACCTCCGGGACTAGCGGGAGAAATGAGCAGTTCTTC
few	TRBV27	TRBJ2-1	TRBD1	CASSLGQSVDEQFF	TGTGCCAGCTCTCTGGGACAGTCGGTGGATGAGCAGTTCTTC
-	TRBV7-2	TRBJ2-7	TRBD1	CASSLQTGESYERYF	TGTGCCAGCAGCCTCCAGACAGGGGAGAGCTACGAGCGGTACTTC
-	TRBV7-2	TRBJ2-2	-	CASSTLSYTGELFF	TGTGCCAGCAGCACCCTTAGTTATACCGGGGAGCTGTTTTTT
-	TRBV29-1	TRBJ2-1	TRBD2	CSASTAGEGEQFF	TGCAGCGCCTCCACGGCGGGGGAGGGCGAGCAGTTCTTC